This TCR beta chain comes out of a study of spatial heterogeneity in lung cancer. Time point noted: sample taken at primary tumor resection. The donors were 70 or so patients with non-small cell lung cancer that was early-stage and untreated. The study sequenced unsorted whole RNA from tumor, nontumor lung or frozen PBMC. This clonotype was picked up many times. Its antigen remains unidentified. General study findings and limits: Tumor mutation counts were tracked by expanded intratumoral alpha and beta TCR counts.

One entry per CDR3 protein results from TCRdb running MiXCR on the 5' RACE reads. The table has roughly 10,000 distinct CDR3 sequences, 9% to 15% seen once. The clonotype comes from a male donor with early-stage non-small cell lung cancer. Material: lung tumor tissue, obtained at surgery.

The CDR3: CASSLDAPPYEQYF. For the CDR3, the DNA is TGTGCCAGCAGTCTAGACGCTCCCCCCTACGAGCAGTACTTC. The chain combines TRBV7-9 with TRBJ2-7; D remains ambiguous. Germline lookup yields CDR1 SEHNR and CDR2 FQNEAQ (reference sequence). V was cut by 6 bases and J by 2 bases, with 14 bases left in between. This CDR3 spans 14 amino acids.